Listed below are T cell receptor beta chains from one sample, sequenced in a study of cytomegalovirus exposure and HLA in healthy donors. Here immunoSEQ multiplex PCR was the method, and the copy in TCRdb shows in-frame clones only, minus some. The sample includes 60,000 to 70,000 clones, 80% to 90% of them seen just once. The source material was PBMCs. These receptors were obtained from a woman between 25 and 40 years old in good health and CMV-seronegative. CDR3s include the opening cysteine and the closing phenylalanine or tryptophan. A D gene is named only where the DNA matches it firmly. Size values are once, few and many counts, or a class for expanded clones, and some rows have none.

size: -
V: TRBV18
D: TRBD1
J: TRBJ1-1
CDR3: CASSPLGQGATTEAFF
DNA: TGTGCCAGCTCACCACTAGGACAGGGGGCGACGACTGAAGCTTTCTTT

size: -
V: TRBV27
D: TRBD1
J: TRBJ1-5
CDR3: CASGQGWGPQHF
DNA: TGTGCCAGCGGACAGGGTTGGGGGCCCCAGCATTTT

size: -
V: TRBV5-6
D: TRBD2
J: TRBJ2-5
CDR3: CASSWGLAGLGETQYF
DNA: TGTGCCAGCAGCTGGGGACTAGCGGGGCTAGGGGAGACCCAGTACTTC

size: -
V: TRBV10-3
D: TRBD1
J: TRBJ1-5
CDR3: CAAGTGDSNQPQHF
DNA: TGTGCCGCCGGGACAGGGGATAGCAATCAGCCCCAGCATTTT

size: -
V: TRBV2
D: TRBD1
J: TRBJ1-2
CDR3: CASSRRTGQAYGYTF
DNA: TGTGCCAGCAGCCGACGGACAGGGCAGGCCTATGGCTACACCTTC

size: once
V: TRBV6-1
D: TRBD1
J: TRBJ2-6
CDR3: CASTRGLSGANVLTF
DNA: TGTGCCAGCACCAGGGGGCTATCTGGGGCCAACGTCCTGACTTTC

size: few
V: TRBV5-4
D: TRBD1
J: TRBJ1-2
CDR3: CASSSGQGVDGYTF
DNA: TGTGCCAGCAGCTCAGGACAGGGCGTAGATGGCTACACCTTC

size: -
V: TRBV10-2
D: -
J: TRBJ2-7
CDR3: CASSPSGRSYEQYF
DNA: TGCGCCAGCAGTCCTTCTGGGAGGTCCTACGAGCAGTACTTC

size: -
V: TRBV7-9
D: TRBD1
J: TRBJ2-7
CDR3: CASSLTTGAYEQYF
DNA: TGTGCCAGCAGCTTAACGACAGGGGCCTACGAGCAGTACTTC

size: -
V: TRBV6-1
D: TRBD1
J: TRBJ1-2
CDR3: CASRDRDYGYTF
DNA: TGTGCCAGCAGGGACAGGGACTATGGCTACACCTTC

size: once
V: TRBV18
D: -
J: TRBJ2-3
CDR3: CASSPPHTDTQYF
DNA: TGTGCCAGCTCACCACCCCACACAGATACGCAGTATTTT

size: -
V: TRBV4-1
D: TRBD2
J: TRBJ2-2
CDR3: CASSQVTSGAGELFF
DNA: TGCGCCAGCAGCCAAGTAACTAGCGGCGCCGGGGAGCTGTTTTTT

size: once
V: TRBV28
D: -
J: TRBJ2-7
CDR3: CASSLIGDYEQYF
DNA: TGTGCCAGCAGTTTGATCGGTGATTACGAGCAGTACTTC

size: -
V: TRBV7-9
D: -
J: TRBJ1-2
CDR3: CASSAWTANYGYTF
DNA: TGTGCCAGCAGCGCCTGGACAGCTAACTATGGCTACACCTTC

size: -
V: TRBV29-1
D: TRBD1
J: TRBJ1-5
CDR3: CSVGPGQGAGNQPQHF
DNA: TGCAGCGTTGGCCCGGGACAGGGGGCTGGCAATCAGCCCCAGCATTTT

size: -
V: TRBV7-2
D: TRBD2
J: TRBJ2-7
CDR3: CASSQGTSGKPSYEQYF
DNA: TGTGCCAGCAGCCAAGGGACTAGCGGCAAACCATCCTACGAGCAGTACTTC

size: -
V: TRBV21-1
D: -
J: TRBJ1-2
CDR3: CASSNPQAPNYGYTF
DNA: TGTGCCAGCAGCAATCCGCAGGCGCCAAACTATGGCTACACCTTC

size: -
V: TRBV28
D: -
J: TRBJ2-7
CDR3: CASSLIGDYEQYF
DNA: TGTGCCAGCAGTTTGATCGGTGATTACGAGCAGTACTTC

size: -
V: TRBV2
D: TRBD2
J: TRBJ2-1
CDR3: CASSQRLAGNEQFF
DNA: TGTGCCAGCAGTCAGAGACTAGCGGGAAATGAGCAGTTCTTC

size: -
V: TRBV5-6
D: -
J: TRBJ1-4
CDR3: CASSAGPDEGKLFF
DNA: TGTGCCAGCAGCGCTGGGCCGGATGAAGGAAAACTGTTTTTT

size: -
V: TRBV6-5
D: -
J: TRBJ1-4
CDR3: CASSANFATNEKLFF
DNA: TGTGCCAGCAGTGCGAACTTTGCAACTAATGAAAAACTGTTTTTT

size: -
V: TRBV2
D: TRBD1
J: TRBJ1-2
CDR3: CASIRKQGAEYGYTF
DNA: TGTGCCAGCATTCGTAAACAGGGGGCAGAATATGGCTACACCTTC

size: -
V: TRBV6-1
D: -
J: TRBJ1-4
CDR3: CASSEASPGSATNEKLFF
DNA: TGTGCCAGCAGTGAAGCGAGTCCGGGGAGTGCAACTAATGAAAAACTGTTTTTT

size: -
V: TRBV25-1
D: -
J: TRBJ1-1
CDR3: CASSPSRHPNTEAFF
DNA: TGTGCCAGCAGCCCCTCGCGACACCCGAACACTGAAGCTTTCTTT

size: -
V: TRBV27
D: -
J: TRBJ1-2
CDR3: CASSLMPPANYGYTF
DNA: TGTGCCAGCAGTTTGATGCCCCCAGCTAACTATGGCTACACCTTC

size: -
V: TRBV9
D: TRBD2
J: TRBJ2-7
CDR3: CASSVTSGVSYEQYF
DNA: TGTGCCAGCAGCGTAACTAGCGGGGTATCCTACGAGCAGTACTTC

size: -
V: TRBV19
D: TRBD1
J: TRBJ2-7
CDR3: CASSTRQGSYEQYF
DNA: TGTGCCAGTAGTACGCGACAGGGGTCCTACGAGCAGTACTTC

size: -
V: TRBV6-1
D: -
J: TRBJ2-1
CDR3: CASSEHSHEQFF
DNA: TGTGCCAGCAGTGAACATTCCCATGAGCAGTTCTTC

size: few
V: TRBV5-1
D: TRBD2
J: TRBJ2-5
CDR3: CASSLASGVQETQYF
DNA: TGCGCCAGCAGCTTGGCTAGCGGGGTTCAAGAGACCCAGTACTTC

size: once
V: TRBV5-4
D: -
J: TRBJ1-1
CDR3: CASSAGQMNTEAFF
DNA: TGTGCCAGCAGCGCCGGACAGATGAACACTGAAGCTTTCTTT

size: -
V: TRBV5-4
D: -
J: TRBJ2-5
CDR3: CASSRSGTGQQETQYF
DNA: TGTGCCAGCAGCCGATCCGGAACCGGACAGCAAGAGACCCAGTACTTC

size: -
V: TRBV5-1
D: -
J: TRBJ2-5
CDR3: CASSLGGGVQETQYF
DNA: TGCGCCAGCAGCTTGGGCGGGGGCGTACAAGAGACCCAGTACTTC

size: -
V: TRBV9
D: -
J: TRBJ1-1
CDR3: CASSVAVNTEAFF
DNA: TGTGCCAGCAGCGTAGCGGTAAACACTGAAGCTTTCTTT

size: -
V: TRBV25-1
D: -
J: TRBJ1-2
CDR3: CASSEFRGADGYTF
DNA: TGTGCCAGCAGTGAATTCCGGGGAGCGGATGGCTACACCTTC

size: -
V: TRBV28
D: -
J: TRBJ2-2
CDR3: CASSLVTGNTGELFF
DNA: TGTGCCAGCAGTTTGGTGACAGGAAACACCGGGGAGCTGTTTTTT

size: -
V: TRBV4-3
D: TRBD2
J: TRBJ2-3
CDR3: CASSQERAGEDTQYF
DNA: TGCGCCAGCAGCCAAGAGAGGGCGGGGGAGGATACGCAGTATTTT

size: -
V: TRBV18
D: TRBD1
J: TRBJ2-1
CDR3: CASPQPGQAVTTYNEQFF
DNA: TGTGCCAGCCCTCAACCGGGACAGGCGGTAACAACCTACAATGAGCAGTTCTTC

size: few
V: TRBV6-1
D: TRBD2
J: TRBJ2-1
CDR3: CASSISSGGTDEQFF
DNA: TGTGCCAGCAGTATTTCTAGCGGGGGGACAGATGAGCAGTTCTTC

size: -
V: TRBV19
D: TRBD1
J: TRBJ2-1
CDR3: CASSGTGTGGRSEQFF
DNA: TGTGCCAGTAGTGGTACCGGGACAGGGGGACGGAGTGAGCAGTTCTTC

size: -
V: TRBV13
D: TRBD2
J: TRBJ2-3
CDR3: CASRLAGHTDTQYF
DNA: TGTGCCAGTCGACTAGCGGGGCACACAGATACGCAGTATTTT

size: -
V: TRBV13
D: -
J: TRBJ2-2
CDR3: CASSPLKSTANTGELFF
DNA: TGTGCCAGCAGCCCTCTCAAGTCGACAGCCAACACCGGGGAGCTGTTTTTT

size: -
V: TRBV19
D: -
J: TRBJ1-6
CDR3: CASRSQGNYNSPLHF
DNA: TGTGCCAGTAGGTCTCAGGGGAACTATAATTCACCCCTCCACTTT